Below are 10 T cell receptor beta chains sequenced from a single sample in a study of cytomegalovirus exposure and HLA in healthy donors. A multiplex PCR was run with 60 Vbeta primers and 13 Jbeta primers. Sequenced by immunoSEQ multiplex PCR; TCRdb stores in-frame clones only, minus some. Of 35,000 to 45,000 clones in the sample, roughly half were seen once. The sequencing input was PBMCs. Source of these receptors: a human donor in good health.

V gene TRBV12-2 combines with J gene TRBJ1-1. TRBV12-2 is labeled a pseudogene. The CDR3 has 20 residues. CDR3 sequence reads: CASRFARFLRYRLMNTEAFF. The CDR3 bases are TGTGCAAGTCGCTTTGCGAGGTTTCTCCGATACCGGCTCATGAACACTGAAGCTTTCTTT.

The V call is TRBV11-3, the J call TRBJ2-1, with 8 bases matching TRBD2. This CDR3 has 17 residues. V lost 4 bases and J lost 4; bases outside the gene matches: 12. In germline, CDR1 is SGHNT, CDR2 YENEEA. This CDR3 is CASSSIVGLAGYNEQFF. The DNA for the CDR3 is TGTGCCAGCAGCTCTATCGTAGGGCTAGCGGGTTACAATGAGCAGTTCTTC.

The chain joins TRBV7-2 to TRBJ1-1; 7 bases are a match to TRBD1. Looked up from germline, CDR1 is SGHTA and CDR2 is FQGNSA. Trimming cost V 6 bases and J 10 bases; bases outside gene matches: 17. CDR3 size: 15 residues. The CDR3 nucleotides read TGTGCCAGCAGTATAGCCGGGACAGACTACGTTGGAGCTTTCTTT. Translated, it gives CASSIAGTDYVGAFF.

The chain uses TRBV4-2 and TRBJ1-2; TRBD1 agrees at 7 bases. This CDR3 region has 14 residues. V lost 4 bases, J lost 6 bases, and 8 bases stayed unmatched. CDR1 is LGHNA and CDR2 is YNFKEQ in the germline V gene. The CDR3 DNA reads TGTGCCAGCAGCCCCGACAGGGAACGGGATGGCTACACCTTC. Encoded protein: CASSPDRERDGYTF.

The V and J genes are TRBV9 and TRBJ1-2; TRBD1 agrees at 10 bases. The germline gives CDR1 SGDLS, CDR2 YYNGEE. This CDR3 has 14 residues. With V trimmed by 7 bases and J by 6 bases, 9 bases remained unmatched. CDR3 amino acids: CASRSLTGGHGYTF. Here the CDR3 DNA reads TGTGCCAGCCGTTCCCTGACAGGGGGCCATGGCTACACCTTC.

The chain couples TRBV7-2 to TRBJ2-4, with D maybe TRBD1 (6 bases). CDR1 and CDR2 from the germline V gene are SGHTA and FQGNSA. The CDR3 contains 15 residues. V shed 6 bases and J shed 0 bases, with 12 bases lying between them. DNA of the CDR3: TGTGCCAGCAGTGACAGGACCCTAGCCAAAAACATTCAGTACTTC. Amino acids: CASSDRTLAKNIQYF.

The V and J genes are TRBV6-4 and TRBJ2-1; 9 nucleotides align to TRBD1. V shed 0 bases and J 7 bases; nucleotides not matched to a gene: 7. Germline assignment: CDR1 MRHNA and CDR2 SNTAGT. The CDR3 spans 16 residues. This CDR3 is CASSDSWDRAKNEQFF. The CDR3 DNA reads as TGTGCCAGCAGTGACTCTTGGGACAGGGCGAAGAATGAGCAGTTCTTC.

This rearrangement joins TRBV6-5 to TRBJ2-2; D is possibly TRBD2 (7 bases). The CDR3 consists of 12 residues. CDR1 MNHEY and CDR2 SVGAGI come from the germline V gene. Trimming removed 8 bases from V and 12 bases from J, with 16 bases in between. This CDR3 is CASGRGGGKLFF. The CDR3 region has the DNA TGTGCCAGCGGGAGGGGGGGAGGGAAGCTGTTTTTT.

This clone appeared a few times. V and J are TRBV7-6 and TRBJ2-5, with TRBD1 matching over 7 bases. Gene TRBJ2-7 matches the end of the DNA better, so the J call may be wrong. This CDR3 spans 14 amino acids. Germline loops: CDR1 SGHVS, CDR2 FNYEAQ. CDR3 residues: CASSQTGSSYEQYF. CDR3 DNA: TGTGCCAGCAGCCAGACAGGGAGCTCCTACGAGCAGTACTTC.

This clone was observed a few times. The V gene is TRBV27, the J gene TRBJ2-1, with 9 bases that match TRBD1. CDR3 length: 17 residues. The trim removed 0 bases at V and 1 base at J, leaving 4 bases unmatched. CDR1 is MNHEY, CDR2 SMNVEV, per germline (reference sequence). CDR3 DNA sequence: TGTGCCAGCAGTTTATCGACCGACAGGGGGTCCTACAATGAGCAGTTCTTC. Residues: CASSLSTDRGSYNEQFF.